Given below is one T cell receptor beta chain in context. Its specific antigen is unknown. Base qualities are not at hand, and no much larger clone is one base apart. The collaborating institutions used their own protocols to collect whole blood in K2EDTA tubes. For TCRbeta analysis, collaborators shipped samples as frozen whole blood, isolated PBMCs, or DNA extracted from either of those sample types. The CDR3 measures 14 amino acids from cysteine to phenylalanine. Only CDR3 DNA is held: 42 bases, read in frame from base 1. V has 5 bases trimmed and J has 2 bases trimmed; junction bases matching no gene number 5. The germline V gene gives CDR1 as SGHDT and CDR2 as YYEEEE. TCRbeta CDR3 regions were amplified from genomic DNA using the immunoSEQ Assay, a bias-controlled multiplex PCR. Regarding the original processing steps: Nucleated cell counts per sample were estimated from amplification of reference gene primers within the assay. To quantify the absolute abundance of each unique TCRbeta CDR3 rearrangement, sequence reads were collapsed and filtered. For each sample, productive Simpson clonality was calculated by taking the square root of Simpson's diversity index across productive rearrangements. Held by TCRdb, this immuneACCESS table contains in-frame sequences only and omits some clones. Under half of the omission traces to an unresolved V gene where checked; the cause of the rest is unknown. Clonal size and the V and J genes are those of that table, whereas D and trimming came from the DNA. This sample is represented by 160,000 or so clones; around 83% of them were singletons. 1.5% to 1.7% of the sample belongs to the ten largest clones.

This sample is drawn from a study of blood T cell repertoires in COVID-19 (dated by TCRdb to 2018 to 2021). Background for the entire study: Collaborator samples came from the United States, Italy and Spain and covered acute and convalescent phases of COVID-19. The prospective study material was composed of cDNA or gDNA derived from T cells, B-cell-depleted T cells, or PBMCs. Subjects who had been exposed to COVID-19, were actively infected with it, or had recovered from it provided the deeply sampled blood TCRbeta repertoires that made up the dataset. The repertoires were released in a freely available public database meant as a resource for research on the immune response to SARS-CoV-2. The samples were drawn from two sources: the first 160 participants of the ongoing ImmuneRACE study, and 1,254 subjects contributed by 6 global collaborators. Sample metadata almost always included a de-identified subject ID, COVID-19 status, age in years and sex. Where available, HLA class I and class II types were obtained from metadata supplied by the sample provider rather than from assay-based typing. Here is what the overall study found, with its caveats: The amount of clinical and demographic metadata varied by source and participant and was provided uncurated.

What was sequenced was peripheral blood. The chain couples TRBV5-6 to TRBJ2-7, with 9 bases aligning to TRBD1. The TCR was taken from a human donor in a cohort sampled during active COVID-19. The CDR3 protein sequence reads: CASSYRDRAYEQYF. The base sequence is TGTGCCAGCAGTTACCGGGACAGGGCCTACGAGCAGTACTTC. Extended through the reference TRBV5-6 and TRBJ2-7 proteins, this CDR3 yields the full variable domain: DAGVTQSPTHLIKTRGQQVTLRCSPKSGHDTVSWYQQALGQGPQFIFQYYEEEERQRGNFPDRFSGHQFPNYSSELNVNALLLGDSALYLCASSYRDRAYEQYFGPGTRLTVT.